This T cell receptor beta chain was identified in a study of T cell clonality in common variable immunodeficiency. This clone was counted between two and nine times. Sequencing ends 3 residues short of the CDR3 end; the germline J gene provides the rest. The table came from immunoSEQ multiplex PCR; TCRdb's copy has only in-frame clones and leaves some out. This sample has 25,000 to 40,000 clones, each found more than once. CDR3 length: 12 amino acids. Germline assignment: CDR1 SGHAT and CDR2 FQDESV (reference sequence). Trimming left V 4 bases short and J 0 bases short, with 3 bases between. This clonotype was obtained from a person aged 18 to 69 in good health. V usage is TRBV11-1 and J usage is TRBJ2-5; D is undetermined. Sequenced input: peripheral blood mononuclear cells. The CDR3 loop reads CASSSDQETQYF. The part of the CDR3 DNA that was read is TGTGCCAGCAGCTCGGACCAAGAGACC.